This T cell receptor (beta chain) came from a study of T cells in Graves' hyperthyroidism and ophthalmopathy. Whole-study context: Peripheral blood was collected at initial diagnosis, before any treatment. Whole-study results and caveats: The blood repertoire included most of the expanded thyroid clonotypes above 0.001. Ophthalmopathy and stable hyperthyroidism were told apart by a 13 V-J model.

This clonotype was detected many times. The antigen remains unidentified. CDR1 is LGHDT and CDR2 is YNNKEL in the germline V gene (reference sequence). The CDR3 loop spans 11 amino acids. The V end was cut by 1 base, the J end by 12 bases, with 7 bases between. Using RNA transcripts as the source, TCR beta CDR3 regions were amplified. A first-round RT-PCR of the TCR CDR3 used the HTBI primer set. TCRdb analysed the multiplex PCR reads with MiXCR anew, one entry per CDR3 protein. This table holds hundreds of thousands of distinct CDR3 sequences, 16% found once. Exclusion criteria comprised uncontrolled infection, other autoimmune disease, pregnancy or lactation.

This TCR came from a woman between 35 and 50 years old with Graves' ophthalmopathy. Sequenced input: blood. The V call is TRBV3-1, the J call TRBJ2-1; D remains unclear. The CDR3 protein is CASSQGMRQFF. The CDR3 nucleotides are TGTGCCAGCAGCCAAGGGATGCGGCAGTTCTTC.